A single sample gave rise to the 19 T cell receptor beta chains below, sequenced in a study of blood T cells in healthy people across ages. Then a second PCR, running roughly 7 to 11 cycles, was carried out with a sample-barcoded 5' primer and a J-beta primer mix. In TCRdb, the 5' RACE reads were re-called with MiXCR into one record per CDR3 protein. Among 550,000 to 700,000 distinct CDR3 sequences, 25% to 30% were seen once, and the ten largest hold around a sixth. Material: blood. These receptors were obtained from a woman in her 70s in good health.

This chain connects TRBV7-9 to TRBJ1-3; no reliable D call. The length of the CDR3 is 15 residues. V gave up 0 bases and J gave up 0 bases, with 6 bases separating them. Germline CDR1 SEHNR, CDR2 FQNEAQ (reference sequence). CDR3 sequence: CASSLALISGNTIYF. The CDR3 nucleotides read TGTGCCAGCAGCTTAGCGCTGATCTCTGGAAACACCATATATTTT.

In regard to this clonotype: A junction end diverges from the germline sequence, so it may reflect a read error. The chain links TRBV10-2 to TRBJ1-4; the D is unclear. Germline V gives CDR1 WSHSY, CDR2 SAAADI. The CDR3 extends over 11 amino acids. CDR3 loop: CASSEYEKLFF. The CDR3 nucleotides are TGCGCCAGCAGCGAGTATGAAAAACTGTTTTTT.

The genes are TRBV7-2 and TRBJ2-3; D gene unclear. V was clipped by 0 bases and J by 6 bases, with 7 bases between them. CDR3 length equals 13 residues. Germline loops: CDR1 SGHTA, CDR2 FQGNSA. CDR3 DNA: TGTGCCAGCAGCTTAGCTCGCTCGGATACGCAGTATTTT. Encoded protein: CASSLARSDTQYF.

This clonotype was observed a handful of times. The junction departs from germline at one end; a sequencing error may be responsible. This rearrangement joins TRBV11-3 to TRBJ2-5, with 8 nucleotides matching TRBD1. This CDR3 spans 14 amino acids. Per the germline V gene, CDR1 is SGHNT and CDR2 is YENEEA. In DNA, the CDR3 is TGTGCCAGCAGCGTCAGGGGGCTGGGGAATGAGCAGCTCTTC. It yields the protein CASSVRGLGNEQLF.

V usage is TRBV19 and J usage is TRBJ1-2; D possibly corresponds to TRBD1 (6 bases). In germline, CDR1 is LNHDA, CDR2 SQIVND (reference sequence). V gave up 6 bases and J gave up 6 bases, with 11 bases separating them. CDR3 length equals 12 residues. In DNA, the CDR3 is TGTGCCAGTAGATGGGGGCTAGATGGCTACACCTTC. This encodes CASRWGLDGYTF.

In this sample, this clonotype turned up a few times. The V call is TRBV29-1, the J call TRBJ2-7; D might be TRBD2 (5 bases). This CDR3 region has 12 residues. Trimming took off 5 bases at V and 7 bases at J, with 15 bases between the two ends. Germline lookup yields CDR1 SQVTM and CDR2 ANQGSEA. CDR3 sequence: CSVTKGWEEQYF. Here the CDR3 DNA reads TGCAGCGTTACCAAAGGATGGGAGGAGCAGTACTTC.

The V gene is TRBV3-1, the J gene TRBJ2-7, with 12 nucleotides matching TRBD2. V lost 5 bases to trimming and J lost 2 bases; unmatched junction nucleotides: 10. The CDR3 is 17 residues long. Germline V gene data show CDR1 as LGHDT and CDR2 as YNNKEL (reference sequence). The DNA of the CDR3 is TGTGCCAGCAGCTTAAGGACTAGCGGGGATACTACCTACGAGCAGTACTTC. Translation: CASSLRTSGDTTYEQYF.

The chain recombines TRBV7-8 with TRBJ2-7; 8 bases match TRBD1. From germline, CDR1 is SGHVS and CDR2 FQNEAQ. With 5 bases clipped from V and 0 bases from J, the junction kept 6 bases outside the gene matches. CDR3 length equals 15 residues. The CDR3 DNA is TGTGCCAGCAGCGTCGACAGGGGAAGCTCCTACGAGCAGTACTTC. It specifies CASSVDRGSSYEQYF.

In this sample, this clonotype turned up a few times. The chain joins TRBV20-1 to TRBJ2-5; 8 nucleotides match TRBD2. The J call may be wrong; the DNA end is better matched by TRBJ2-1. There are 14 residues in the CDR3. In germline, CDR1 is DFQATT, CDR2 SNEGSKA (reference sequence). As DNA, the CDR3 is TGCAGTGCCAATAGCGGGGTTGTGCTTAGTAAGCAGTTCTTC. This translates into CSANSGVVLSKQFF.

This clonotype was picked up a small number of times. The chain links TRBV12-3 or TRBV12-4 to TRBJ2-5; 11 bases agree with TRBD2. The CDR3 has 17 residues. After removal of 6 bases from V and 1 base from J, the junction contained 10 bases not matched to a gene. CDR3 protein: CASSPGLAAPVQETQYF. The CDR3 nucleotides are TGTGCCAGCAGCCCGGGACTAGCGGCGCCGGTCCAAGAGACCCAGTACTTC.

The V and J genes are TRBV5-1 and TRBJ2-1; D may be TRBD1 (6 bases). The CDR3 is 14 amino acids. The V end lost 4 bases, the J end lost 7 bases, and 15 bases lay between the germline ends. CDR1 and CDR2 from the germline V gene are SGHRS and YFSETQ. The CDR3 reads CASSLVAGENEQFF. The CDR3 DNA reads TGCGCCAGCAGCCTGGTGGCAGGGGAGAATGAGCAGTTCTTC. The complete variable domain, with remaining parts taken from reference TRBV5-1 and TRBJ2-1, reads KAGVTQTPRYLIKTRGQQVTLSCSPISGHRSVSWYQQTPGQGLQFLFEYFSETQRNKGNFPGRFSGRQFSNSRSEMNVSTLELGDSALYLCASSLVAGENEQFFGPGTRLTVL.

The chain couples TRBV10-3 to TRBJ2-3; 7 bases align to TRBD2. J was trimmed by 6 bases and V by 6 bases; bases with no gene match: 15. Germline V gives CDR1 ENHRY, CDR2 SYGVKD. The CDR3 sequence is 16 residues long. The CDR3 nucleotides are TGTGCCATCAGGCCGACGGAGCGGGGAAGAGCGGATACGCAGTATTTT. Translation: CAIRPTERGRADTQYF.

This clonotype has only a few counts. This chain connects TRBV20-1 to TRBJ1-6, with 10 nucleotides matching TRBD1. The CDR3 has 16 amino acids. Trimming removed 5 bases from V and 1 base from J; junction bases left unmatched: 5. Germline CDR1 is DFQATT and CDR2 is SNEGSKA (reference sequence). The CDR3 loop reads CSARRTGGSYNSPLHF. The CDR3 bases are TGCAGTGCTCGACGGACAGGGGGTTCCTATAATTCACCCCTCCACTTT.

The chain employs TRBV20-1 and TRBJ2-5; D not resolved. The tail of the sequence fits TRBJ2-1 better, so the J call may be wrong. Germline loops: CDR1 DFQATT, CDR2 SNEGSKA (reference sequence). The CDR3 length is 14 residues. CDR3 DNA sequence: TGCAGTGCTACCCGCCCGGGCAGAACGGGTGAGCAGTTCTTC. This sequence encodes CSATRPGRTGEQFF.

The chain joins TRBV20-1 to TRBJ1-2; D is possibly TRBD1 (5 bases). Germline V CDR1 and CDR2: DFQATT, SNEGSKA (reference sequence). The CDR3 spans 14 residues. The germline V and J ends were trimmed by 6 bases and 2 bases, with 16 bases remaining between them. The CDR3 is CSAPGGTENYGYTF. CDR3 in DNA: TGCAGTGCCCCGGGGGGGACGGAGAACTATGGCTACACCTTC.

The gene calls are TRBV16 and TRBJ2-7; 11 nucleotides match TRBD1. Looked up from germline, CDR1 is KGHSY and CDR2 is FQNENV. This CDR3 is 14 amino acids long. V was clipped by 4 bases and J by 6 bases; unmatched bases: 5. CDR3 loop: CASSLGQGAVEQYF. CDR3 sequence (DNA): TGTGCCAGCAGCCTAGGACAGGGGGCAGTCGAGCAGTACTTC.

This clonotype was found a few times. V is TRBV28 and J is TRBJ2-5; D call uncertain. TRBJ2-1 explains the end of the DNA better; the J call may be wrong. CDR3 length: 14 amino acids. Germline loops: CDR1 MDHEN, CDR2 SYDVKM. CDR3 residues: CASSPLEVDNEQFF. The CDR3 DNA reads TGTGCCAGCAGCCCCCTCGAAGTCGACAATGAGCAGTTCTTC.

This clonotype came up many times. The rearrangement joins TRBV5-1 to TRBJ2-5; perhaps TRBD2 as D (5 bases). The V gene lost 5 bases and the J gene lost 1 base, with 15 bases spanning the gap. The CDR3 extends over 15 amino acids. In germline, CDR1 is SGHRS, CDR2 YFSETQ. The CDR3 is CASRGIGETQETQYF. Written as DNA, the CDR3 is TGCGCCAGCAGAGGTATCGGGGAGACCCAAGAGACCCAGTACTTC.

The chain has TRBV3-1 and TRBJ1-2, with 10 nucleotides matching TRBD1. Looked up from germline, CDR1 is LGHDT and CDR2 is YNNKEL (reference sequence). The CDR3 extends over 13 amino acids. After removal of 2 bases from V and 7 bases from J, the junction contained 1 base not matched to a gene. The CDR3, as DNA: TGTGCCAGCAGCCAAAGGACAGGGGGTGGCTACACCTTC. This translates into CASSQRTGGGYTF.